The clone carrying this TCR beta chain was detected once. The antigen remains undetermined. This record belongs to a study of cytomegalovirus exposure and HLA in healthy donors. Study details: The platform used for the 120 validation repertoires matched that of the roughly 670 first-cohort repertoires, a later analysis reported.

The validation cohort, a group of 120 subjects, included the donors and was separate from the approximately 650-subject first cohort. The table came from immunoSEQ multiplex PCR; TCRdb's copy has only in-frame clones and leaves some out. The sample lists 300,000 to 350,000 clones, roughly 88% occurring once. CDR1 GTSNPN and CDR2 SVGIG come from the germline V gene (reference sequence). Trimming pared 2 bases from V and 2 bases from J, leaving 8 bases between. CDR3 length equals 13 residues. Study-wide findings and caveats: Generally TCR sequences proved uncommon, though certain public TCRs appeared in numerous donors.

This chain connects TRBV30 to TRBJ2-3, with D maybe TRBD1 (6 bases). Source material: PBMCs. This receptor was obtained from a man aged 30-40 years in good health and CMV-seronegative. The DNA of the CDR3 is TGTGCCTGGAGTTCAGGGGCCACAGATACGCAGTATTTT. Amino acids: CAWSSGATDTQYF.